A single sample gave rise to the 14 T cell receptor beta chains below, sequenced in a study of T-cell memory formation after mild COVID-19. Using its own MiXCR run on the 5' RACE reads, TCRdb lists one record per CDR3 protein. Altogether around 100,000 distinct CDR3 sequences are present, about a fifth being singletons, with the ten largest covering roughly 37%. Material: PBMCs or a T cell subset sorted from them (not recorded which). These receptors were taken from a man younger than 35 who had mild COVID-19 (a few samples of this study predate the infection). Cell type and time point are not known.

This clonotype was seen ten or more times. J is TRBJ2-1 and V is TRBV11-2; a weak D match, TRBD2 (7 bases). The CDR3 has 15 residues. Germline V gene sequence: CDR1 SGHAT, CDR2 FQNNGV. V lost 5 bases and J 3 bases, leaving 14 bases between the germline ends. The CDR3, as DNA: TGTGCCAGCAGCACTTCGGGGGGCGGCTACAATGAGCAGTTCTTC. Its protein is CASSTSGGGYNEQFF.

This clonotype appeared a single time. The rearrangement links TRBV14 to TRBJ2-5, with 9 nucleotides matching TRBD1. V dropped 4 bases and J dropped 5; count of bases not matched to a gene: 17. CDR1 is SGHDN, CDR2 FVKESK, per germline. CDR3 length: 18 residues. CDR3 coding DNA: TGTGCCAGCAGCCTTAACATCGCCGGGACAGGGAGGTGGGAGACCCAGTACTTC. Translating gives CASSLNIAGTGRWETQYF.

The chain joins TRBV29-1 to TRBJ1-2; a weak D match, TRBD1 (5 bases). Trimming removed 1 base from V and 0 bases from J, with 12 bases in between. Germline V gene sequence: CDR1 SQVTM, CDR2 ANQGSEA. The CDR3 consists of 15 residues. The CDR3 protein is CSVEGGDATNYGYTF. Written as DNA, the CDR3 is TGCAGCGTTGAAGGGGGGGATGCCACTAACTATGGCTACACCTTC.

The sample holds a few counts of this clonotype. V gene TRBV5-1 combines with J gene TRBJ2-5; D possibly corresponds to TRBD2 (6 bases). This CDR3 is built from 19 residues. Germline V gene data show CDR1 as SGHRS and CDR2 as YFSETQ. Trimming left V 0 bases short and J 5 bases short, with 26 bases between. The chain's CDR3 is CASSLDGARDSDPGETQYF. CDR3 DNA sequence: TGCGCCAGCAGCTTGGATGGGGCCCGGGACTCCGACCCTGGGGAGACCCAGTACTTC.

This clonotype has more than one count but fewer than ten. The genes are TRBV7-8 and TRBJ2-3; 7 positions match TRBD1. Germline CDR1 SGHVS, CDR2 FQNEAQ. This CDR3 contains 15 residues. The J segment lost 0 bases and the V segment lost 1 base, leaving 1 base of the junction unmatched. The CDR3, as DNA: TGTGCCAGCAGCTTAGGACAGGGAAGCACAGATACGCAGTATTTT. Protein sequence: CASSLGQGSTDTQYF.

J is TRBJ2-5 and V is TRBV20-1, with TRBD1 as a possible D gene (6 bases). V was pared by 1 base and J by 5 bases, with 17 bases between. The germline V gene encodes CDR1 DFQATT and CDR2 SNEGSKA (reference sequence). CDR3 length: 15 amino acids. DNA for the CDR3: TGCAGTGCTAGAGGGCCGGGACACAGGTGGGAGACCCAGTACTTC. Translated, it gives CSARGPGHRWETQYF.

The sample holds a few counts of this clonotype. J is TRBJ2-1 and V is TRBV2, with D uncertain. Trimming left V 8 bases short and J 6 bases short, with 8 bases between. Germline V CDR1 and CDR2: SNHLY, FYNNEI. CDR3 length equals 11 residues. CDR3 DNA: TGTGCCAGCGCAGTAGGCAATGAGCAGTTCTTC. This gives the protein CASAVGNEQFF.

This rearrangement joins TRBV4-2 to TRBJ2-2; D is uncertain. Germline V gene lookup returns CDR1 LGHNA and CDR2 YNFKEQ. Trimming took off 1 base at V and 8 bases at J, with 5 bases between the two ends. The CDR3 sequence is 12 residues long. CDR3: CASSQVGGELFF. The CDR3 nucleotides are TGTGCCAGCAGCCAAGTAGGTGGGGAGCTGTTTTTT.

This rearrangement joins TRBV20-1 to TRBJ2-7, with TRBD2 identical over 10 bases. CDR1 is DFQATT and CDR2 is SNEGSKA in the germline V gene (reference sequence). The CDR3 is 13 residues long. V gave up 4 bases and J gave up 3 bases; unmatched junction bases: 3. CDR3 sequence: CSATRLAGYEQYF. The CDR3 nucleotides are TGCAGTGCTACCCGACTAGCGGGCTACGAGCAGTACTTC.

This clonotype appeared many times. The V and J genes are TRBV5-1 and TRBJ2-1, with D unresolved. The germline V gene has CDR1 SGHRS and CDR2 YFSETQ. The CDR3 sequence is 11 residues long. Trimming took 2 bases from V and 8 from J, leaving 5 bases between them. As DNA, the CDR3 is TGCGCCAGCAGCTTATTAGATGAGCAGTTCTTC. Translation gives CASSLLDEQFF.

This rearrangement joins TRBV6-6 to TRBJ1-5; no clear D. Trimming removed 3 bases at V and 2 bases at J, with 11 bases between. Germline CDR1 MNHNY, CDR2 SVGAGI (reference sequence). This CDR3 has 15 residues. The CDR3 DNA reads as TGTGCCAGCAGTTATATGGTTGTGGGCAATCAGCCCCAGCATTTT. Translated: CASSYMVVGNQPQHF.

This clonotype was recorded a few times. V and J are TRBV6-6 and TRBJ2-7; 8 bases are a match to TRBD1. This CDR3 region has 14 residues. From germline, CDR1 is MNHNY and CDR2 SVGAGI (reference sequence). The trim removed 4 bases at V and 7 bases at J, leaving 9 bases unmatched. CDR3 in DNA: TGTGCCAGCAGTTGGATCTCAGGGGGCTTAGAGCAGTACTTC. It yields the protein CASSWISGGLEQYF.

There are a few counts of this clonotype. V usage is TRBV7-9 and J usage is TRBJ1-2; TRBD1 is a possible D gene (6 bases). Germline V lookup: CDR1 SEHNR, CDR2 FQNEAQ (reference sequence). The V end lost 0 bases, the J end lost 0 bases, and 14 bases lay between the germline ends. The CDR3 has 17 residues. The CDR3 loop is CASSLAGAVGANYGYTF. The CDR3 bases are TGTGCCAGCAGCTTAGCGGGGGCCGTCGGGGCTAACTATGGCTACACCTTC.

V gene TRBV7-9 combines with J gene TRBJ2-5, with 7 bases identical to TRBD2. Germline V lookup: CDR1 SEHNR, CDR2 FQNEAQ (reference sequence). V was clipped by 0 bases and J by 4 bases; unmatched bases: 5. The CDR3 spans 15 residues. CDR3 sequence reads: CASSLAGGSLETQYF. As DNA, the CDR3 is TGTGCCAGCAGCTTAGCGGGGGGGTCTTTAGAGACCCAGTACTTC. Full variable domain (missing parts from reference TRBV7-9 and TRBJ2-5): DTGVSQNPRHKITKRGQNVTFRCDPISEHNRLYWYRQTLGQGPEFLTYFQNEAQLEKSRLLSDRFSAERPKGSFSTLEIQRTEQGDSAMYLCASSLAGGSLETQYFGPGTRLLVL.